Presented here are 22 T cell receptor beta chains from one specimen sequenced in a study of blood T cell repertoires in COVID-19. Sequencing was performed with immunoSEQ multiplex PCR; in TCRdb, only in-frame clones are kept and a portion is missing. The sample records fewer than 250,000 clones, approximately 87% being singletons. The sample was peripheral blood. Source of these receptors: a woman in her 70s with acute or convalescent COVID-19.

The V and J genes are TRBV3-1 (or the pseudogene TRBV3-2) and TRBJ2-5; 9 bases are a match to TRBD2. Per germline, CDR1 LGHDT and CDR2 YNNKEL (reference sequence). V was clipped by 6 bases and J by 4 bases; unmatched bases: 6. The CDR3 has 14 amino acids. CDR3 loop: CASRYTSGRETQYF. DNA for the CDR3: TGTGCCAGCAGATATACTAGCGGGCGAGAGACCCAGTACTTC.

This clone has only a few counts. In the same sample, other DNA sequences code for this CDR3. V usage is TRBV5-4 and J usage is TRBJ1-5; D unclear. Germline CDR1 reads SGHNT; CDR2 reads YYREEE (reference sequence). This CDR3 comprises 13 residues. The V and J ends lost 1 base and 2 bases respectively, with 4 bases between them. CDR3 in DNA: TGTGCCAGCAGCTTGCAGGGCAATCAGCCCCAGCATTTT. Translating gives CASSLQGNQPQHF.

The chain combines TRBV6-1 with TRBJ1-6, with TRBD1 as a possible D gene (5 bases). The CDR3 spans 12 residues. V shed 2 bases and J shed 16 bases, with 12 bases lying between them. CDR1 is MNHNS, CDR2 SASEGT, per germline. CDR3 in DNA: TGTGCCAGCAGTGAACTCCAAGGACATCTCCACTTT. Protein: CASSELQGHLHF.

As regards this clone: Other DNA sequences in the sample encode the same CDR3. The chain links TRBV11-3 to TRBJ2-3; the match to TRBD2 covers 9 bases. This CDR3 contains 16 residues. Germline V gives CDR1 SGHNT, CDR2 YENEEA. The V gene end was trimmed by 0 bases and the J gene end by 3 bases; junction bases not matched to a gene: 4. The CDR3 reads CASSLDLREGTDTQYF. CDR3 bases: TGTGCCAGCAGCTTAGACCTGCGGGAGGGGACAGATACGCAGTATTTT.

The chain has TRBV7-9 and TRBJ1-1; TRBD1 matches at 12 bases. V lost 3 bases and J lost 6; bases outside the gene matches: 8. The CDR3 is made up of 16 amino acids. Germline V CDR1 and CDR2: SEHNR, FQNEAQ (reference sequence). CDR3 DNA: TGTGCCAGCAGCTTGGACCCCGGGACAGGGGGCCCTGAAGCTTTCTTT. This gives the protein CASSLDPGTGGPEAFF.

This chain links TRBV19 with TRBJ2-1, with 7 bases fitting TRBD2. With V trimmed by 3 bases and J by 9 bases, 17 bases remained unmatched. CDR1 is LNHDA, CDR2 SQIVND, per germline (reference sequence). The CDR3 totals 17 residues. The CDR3 here is CASSIGGVQRGAGEQFF. Here the CDR3 DNA reads TGTGCCAGTAGTATTGGGGGGGTCCAGCGCGGAGCGGGTGAGCAGTTCTTC.

This clone has a handful of counts. The chain employs TRBV6-6 and TRBJ1-6, with a possible D match to TRBD1 (5 bases). From germline, CDR1 is MNHNY and CDR2 SVGAGI (reference sequence). V was clipped by 2 bases and J by 10 bases, with 15 bases between them. CDR3 size: 15 residues. The CDR3 spells CASSYPTQGYSPLHF. The CDR3 DNA sequence: TGTGCCAGCAGTTACCCGACGCAGGGATACTCACCCCTCCACTTT.

The chain has TRBV5-1 and TRBJ1-3; possible D gene TRBD1, 6 bases. The V end lost 0 bases, the J end lost 3 bases, and 13 bases lay between the germline ends. CDR3 size: 16 residues. Looked up from germline, CDR1 is SGHRS and CDR2 is YFSETQ. CDR3 residues: CASSLAGGRFGNTIYF. The CDR3, as DNA: TGCGCCAGCAGCTTGGCCGGGGGGCGTTTTGGAAACACCATATATTTT.

This rearrangement joins TRBV28 to TRBJ2-6; tentatively, D is TRBD1 (6 bases). The V end lost 7 bases, the J end lost 2 bases, and 12 bases lay between the germline ends. The CDR3 is 15 amino acids. The V gene's germline CDR1 is MDHEN and CDR2 SYDVKM. This CDR3 reads CASTRDIPGANVLTF. DNA for the CDR3: TGTGCCAGCACGAGGGACATCCCTGGGGCCAACGTCCTGACTTTC.

This chain links TRBV23-1 with TRBJ2-1; 12 nucleotides line up with TRBD2. TRBV23-1 carries the ORF label, with uncertain function. The V segment lost 6 bases and the J segment 3 bases; nucleotides outside the gene matches: 15. The CDR3 length is 19 residues. CDR3 bases: TGCGCCAGCAGGCCCTGGGCTAGCGGGAGGGCCCTCGTCTACAATGAGCAGTTCTTC. Amino acid sequence: CASRPWASGRALVYNEQFF.

This chain connects TRBV3-1 (or the pseudogene TRBV3-2) to TRBJ2-1; TRBD2 aligns across 8 bases. V shed 4 bases and J 1 base; nucleotides not matched to a gene: 3. The CDR3 totals 15 residues. The V gene's germline CDR1 is LGHDT and CDR2 YNNKEL (reference sequence). The CDR3 is CASSLTSGSYNEQFF. As DNA, the CDR3 is TGTGCCAGCAGCCTAACTAGCGGATCCTACAATGAGCAGTTCTTC.

The rearrangement uses TRBV23-1 and TRBJ2-3; possibly TRBD1 for D (6 bases). TRBV23-1 is given ORF status, its function remaining uncertain. CDR3 length: 12 residues. The V end was cut by 10 bases, the J end by 5 bases, with 13 bases between. CDR3 DNA sequence: TGCGCCATTGCCCAGGGGAAAGATACGCAGTATTTT. This gives the protein CAIAQGKDTQYF.

This clone was observed a single time. This chain connects TRBV9 to TRBJ2-3; 7 bases map to TRBD2. CDR1 and CDR2 from the germline V gene are SGDLS and YYNGEE. Trimming took 3 bases from V and 0 from J; bases not matched to a gene: 4. The CDR3 loop spans 15 amino acids. The CDR3, as DNA: TGTGCCAGCAGCGATAGCGGGTCTAGCACAGATACGCAGTATTTT. It codes for CASSDSGSSTDTQYF.

This clone came up a few times. The V and J genes are TRBV10-3 and TRBJ1-5; D might be TRBD1 (6 bases). V was trimmed by 10 bases and J by 7 bases, leaving 14 bases between them. CDR1 is ENHRY and CDR2 is SYGVKD in the germline V gene. CDR3 length equals 12 residues. For the CDR3, the DNA is TGTGCCACCCGGGGGGCTCAGCAGCCCCAGCATTTT. Translated: CATRGAQQPQHF.

V gene TRBV9 combines with J gene TRBJ2-3; TRBD1 matches 10 bases. This CDR3 is 16 amino acids long. Germline trimming cut 4 bases from V and 1 base from J; bases unmatched to any gene: 6. Germline loops: CDR1 SGDLS, CDR2 YYNGEE. CDR3 region: CASSTRQGAGTDTQYF. The CDR3 DNA sequence: TGTGCCAGCAGCACGAGACAGGGGGCCGGCACAGATACGCAGTATTTT.

This clone was recorded only once. The chain employs TRBV5-4 and TRBJ2-3, with D tentatively TRBD2 (6 bases). Germline V gives CDR1 SGHNT, CDR2 YYREEE (reference sequence). Between the trimmed V and J ends, which lost 1 base and 1 base, there was a span of 13 bases. This CDR3 spans 16 amino acids. CDR3 DNA sequence: TGTGCCAGCAGCTTGCGTATCGGGGGAGGCACAGATACGCAGTATTTT. This translates into CASSLRIGGGTDTQYF. The full variable domain, with the rest looked up from reference TRBV5-4 and TRBJ2-3, is ETGVTQSPTHLIKTRGQQVTLRCSSQSGHNTVSWYQQALGQGPQFIFQYYREEENGRGNFPPRFSGLQFPNYSSELNVNALELDDSALYLCASSLRIGGGTDTQYFGPGTRLTVL.

This clone was counted between two and nine times. V is TRBV4-1 and J is TRBJ1-1; 10 bases align to TRBD1. The ends lost 8 bases at V and 4 bases at J; junction bases unmatched: 13. The CDR3 covers 16 residues. Looked up from germline, CDR1 is MGHRA and CDR2 is YSYEKL. CDR3 nucleotides: TGCGCCAGCGGACAAGGGACAGGGGTAATCCCCACTGAAGCTTTCTTT. Translation gives CASGQGTGVIPTEAFF.

The chain combines TRBV10-1 with TRBJ1-5; weak D call: TRBD1 (5 bases). CDR1 is WNHNN, CDR2 SYGVQD, per germline (reference sequence). CDR3 size: 13 residues. Trimming shortened V by 6 bases and J by 5 bases, and 11 bases separated the two germline ends. The CDR3 region is CASSDSTHQPQHF. The CDR3 nucleotides are TGCGCCAGCAGCGACAGTACGCATCAGCCCCAGCATTTT.

This chain joins TRBV3-1 (or the pseudogene TRBV3-2) and TRBJ2-2, with TRBD1 identical over 7 bases. This CDR3 has 16 amino acids. Trimming at V came to 4 bases and at J to 0 bases, leaving 5 bases not matched to a gene. Germline V lookup: CDR1 LGHDT, CDR2 YNNKEL (reference sequence). The CDR3 bases are TGTGCCAGCAGCCCACCCGGGACAGCGAACACCGGGGAGCTGTTTTTT. Its protein product is CASSPPGTANTGELFF.

The rearrangement uses TRBV11-2 and TRBJ2-7, with a possible D match to TRBD2 (6 bases). The CDR3 length is 14 residues. Germline values: CDR1 SGHAT, CDR2 FQNNGV. V was clipped by 6 bases and J by 3 bases, with 15 bases between them. CDR3 region: CASSSILGGYEQYF. The DNA of the CDR3 is TGTGCCAGCAGTTCTATCTTGGGGGGCTACGAGCAGTACTTC.

This clone was recorded only once. V is TRBV4-3 and J is TRBJ1-4, with 9 bases identical to TRBD1. Germline-derived CDR1 and CDR2 are LGHNA and YSLEER. The CDR3 is 16 residues long. Germline trimming cut 0 bases from V and 7 bases from J; bases unmatched to any gene: 6. The DNA for the CDR3 is TGCGCCAGCAGCCAAGACTTCGGACAGGGGTTTGAAAAACTGTTTTTT. Its translation is CASSQDFGQGFEKLFF.

The chain recombines TRBV5-1 with TRBJ1-5, with 8 positions matching TRBD1. The CDR3 is made up of 16 amino acids. V dropped 0 bases and J dropped 7; count of bases not matched to a gene: 9. Looked up from germline, CDR1 is SGHRS and CDR2 is YFSETQ. The CDR3 protein is CASSLEPTGAGQPQHF. CDR3 DNA: TGCGCCAGCAGCTTGGAGCCGACAGGGGCCGGGCAGCCCCAGCATTTT.